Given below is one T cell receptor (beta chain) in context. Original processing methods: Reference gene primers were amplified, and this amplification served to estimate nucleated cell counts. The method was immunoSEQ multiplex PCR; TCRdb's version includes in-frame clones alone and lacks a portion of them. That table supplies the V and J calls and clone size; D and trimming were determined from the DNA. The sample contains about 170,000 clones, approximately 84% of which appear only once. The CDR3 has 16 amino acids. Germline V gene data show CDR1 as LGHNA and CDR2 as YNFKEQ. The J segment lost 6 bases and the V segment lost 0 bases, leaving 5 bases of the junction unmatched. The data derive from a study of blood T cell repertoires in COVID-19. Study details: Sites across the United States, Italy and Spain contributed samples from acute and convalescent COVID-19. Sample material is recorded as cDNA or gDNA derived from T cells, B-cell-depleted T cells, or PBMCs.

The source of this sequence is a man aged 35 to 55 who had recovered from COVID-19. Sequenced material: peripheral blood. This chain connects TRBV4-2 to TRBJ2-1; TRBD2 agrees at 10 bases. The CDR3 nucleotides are TGTGCCAGCAGCCAAGAAGGGGCTAGCGGGAGCAATGAGCAGTTCTTC. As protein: CASSQEGASGSNEQFF.